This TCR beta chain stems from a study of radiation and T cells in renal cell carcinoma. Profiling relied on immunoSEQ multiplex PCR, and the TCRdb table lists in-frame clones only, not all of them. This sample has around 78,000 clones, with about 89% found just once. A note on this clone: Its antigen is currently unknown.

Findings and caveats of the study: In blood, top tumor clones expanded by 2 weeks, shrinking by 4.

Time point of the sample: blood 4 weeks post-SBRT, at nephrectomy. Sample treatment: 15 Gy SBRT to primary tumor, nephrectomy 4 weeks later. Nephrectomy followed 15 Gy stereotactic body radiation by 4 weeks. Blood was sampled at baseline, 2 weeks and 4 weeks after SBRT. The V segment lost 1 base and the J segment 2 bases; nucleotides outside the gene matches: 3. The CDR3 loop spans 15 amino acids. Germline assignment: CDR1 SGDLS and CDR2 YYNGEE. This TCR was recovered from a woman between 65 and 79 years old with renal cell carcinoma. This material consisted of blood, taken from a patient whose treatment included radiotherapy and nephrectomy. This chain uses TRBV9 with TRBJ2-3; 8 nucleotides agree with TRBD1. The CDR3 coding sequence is TGTGCCAGCAGCGTAAGGACAGGGCCCACAGATACGCAGTATTTT. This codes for CASSVRTGPTDTQYF.